This TCR beta chain is from a study of control samples from healthy donors and cancer patients. Sequenced by immunoSEQ multiplex PCR; TCRdb stores in-frame clones only, minus some. The sample consists of about 60,000 clones, about nine tenths of them appearing once. With 1 base removed from V and 0 bases from J, the gap between germline ends came to 14 bases. The CDR3 is 16 residues long. Germline values: CDR1 SGHRS, CDR2 YFSETQ. The chain combines TRBV5-1 with TRBJ2-7; D perhaps matches TRBD2 (6 bases). The clonotype originates from a woman in her fifties or sixties with colorectal cancer. Sample: PBMCs. The CDR3 coding sequence is TGCGCCAGCAGCTTGCTTGGTCAGGAGGGCTCCTACGAGCAGTACTTC. Its protein is CASSLLGQEGSYEQYF.